Below, 19 T cell receptor beta chains from the same sample are listed, as sequenced in a study of patients and donors after allogeneic stem cell transplantation. TCRdb analysed the RT-PCR reads with MiXCR anew, one entry per CDR3 protein. The sample shows more than 150,000 distinct CDR3 sequences, 24% of them seen only once. Sequencing input: blood, either unsorted or a sorted T cell fraction (not recorded which). All receptors come from a human donor who was either an allogeneic HSCT recipient or a stem cell or donor lymphocyte infusion donor (not recorded which). It is not recorded whose cells these are; they may come from a transplant donor.

This chain uses TRBV29-1 with TRBJ1-2, with D uncertain. The germline gives CDR1 SQVTM, CDR2 ANQGSEA. Between the trimmed V and J ends, which lost 7 bases and 3 bases, there was a span of 12 bases. The CDR3 consists of 12 residues. CDR3 nucleotide sequence: TGCAGCGGTATGATTCCTCACTATGGCTACACCTTC. Amino acid sequence: CSGMIPHYGYTF.

Many counts were recorded for this clonotype. CDR3 bases: TGCGCCAGCAGCTTAGGGGTCAACTATGGCTACACCTTC. Translation gives CASSLGVNYGYTF. The chain links TRBV5-1 to TRBJ1-2, with D maybe TRBD1 (5 bases). The CDR3 extends over 13 amino acids. The V end lost 2 bases, the J end lost 2 bases, and 7 bases lay between the germline ends. Germline lookup yields CDR1 SGHRS and CDR2 YFSETQ.

The chain carries TRBV4-2 and TRBJ1-1; no clear D gene. This CDR3 contains 11 residues. Germline V gene lookup returns CDR1 LGHNA and CDR2 YNFKEQ. V lost 1 base to trimming and J lost 6 bases, with 3 bases between them. CDR3 amino acids: CASSQGPEAFF. CDR3 in DNA: TGTGCCAGCAGCCAAGGGCCTGAAGCTTTCTTT.

V and J are TRBV6-6 and TRBJ1-6; D is ambiguous. CDR3 length equals 15 residues. In germline, CDR1 is MNHNY, CDR2 SVGAGI (reference sequence). V was shortened by 7 bases and J by 6 bases, with 16 bases between the two germline ends. The CDR3 DNA reads TGTGCCAGCACCCCTTCGGGAAATTTTAATTCACCCCTCCACTTT. Encoded protein: CASTPSGNFNSPLHF.

This clonotype was recorded many times. The chain carries TRBV12-3 or TRBV12-4 and TRBJ1-2; D is possibly TRBD1 (6 bases). The germline V and J ends were trimmed by 6 bases and 1 base, with 15 bases remaining between them. This CDR3 is built from 15 residues. CDR3 nucleotides: TGTGCCAGCAGCCGGACAGTGCTGATTAACTATGGCTACACCTTC. Protein product: CASSRTVLINYGYTF.

There are a few counts of this clonotype. This chain uses TRBV5-6 with TRBJ2-3, with TRBD1 identical over 7 bases. The germline CDR1 and CDR2 sequences are SGHDT and YYEEEE. The CDR3 extends over 15 amino acids. J was trimmed by 4 bases and V by 1 base; bases with no gene match: 6. For the CDR3, the DNA is TGTGCCAGCAGCTTGACAGGGGAGTATGCAGATACGCAGTATTTT. Its translation is CASSLTGEYADTQYF. The entire variable domain, with the rest obtained from reference TRBV5-6 and TRBJ2-3, is as follows: DAGVTQSPTHLIKTRGQQVTLRCSPKSGHDTVSWYQQALGQGPQFIFQYYEEEERQRGNFPDRFSGHQFPNYSSELNVNALLLGDSALYLCASSLTGEYADTQYFGPGTRLTVL.

The table lists this clonotype with many counts. The gene calls are TRBV20-1 and TRBJ1-1; 7 bases match TRBD1. The length of the CDR3 is 13 residues. Germline CDR1 is DFQATT and CDR2 is SNEGSKA (reference sequence). The CDR3 DNA follows: TGCAGAGCGGTTCGAACAGGGGACACTGAAGCTTTCTTT. Translated, it gives CRAVRTGDTEAFF.

The chain carries TRBV6-5 and TRBJ1-6; D remains unclear. The CDR3 loop spans 18 amino acids. With 0 bases removed from V and 7 bases from J, the gap between germline ends came to 19 bases. CDR1 is MNHEY and CDR2 is SVGAGI in the germline V gene. DNA of the CDR3: TGTGCCAGCAGTTACTCGATAAGAGAGGGCCTTATCAATTCACCCCTCCACTTT. This encodes CASSYSIREGLINSPLHF.

This rearrangement joins TRBV27 to TRBJ2-7; D possibly corresponds to TRBD2 (6 bases). Germline loops: CDR1 MNHEY, CDR2 SMNVEV (reference sequence). CDR3 length: 15 amino acids. With 2 bases removed from V and 1 base from J, the gap between germline ends came to 12 bases. The CDR3 nucleotides read TGTGCCAGCAGTTTAGGTAGCGGCTTATCCTACGAGCAGTACTTC. Translated: CASSLGSGLSYEQYF.

This clonotype has only a few counts. V usage is TRBV4-1 and J usage is TRBJ2-5, with D perhaps TRBD2 (5 bases). Trimming left V 0 bases short and J 2 bases short, with 16 bases between. The CDR3 spans 17 residues. From germline, CDR1 is MGHRA and CDR2 YSYEKL. CDR3 amino acids: CASSQDRGSASQETQYF. The CDR3 region has the DNA TGCGCCAGCAGCCAAGATCGGGGTAGCGCCTCTCAAGAGACCCAGTACTTC.

The rearrangement uses TRBV20-1 and TRBJ2-1; possibly TRBD2 for D (5 bases). Germline CDR1 reads DFQATT; CDR2 reads SNEGSKA (reference sequence). The CDR3 contains 17 residues. V lost 0 bases and J lost 8, with 23 bases in between. The CDR3 nucleotides are TGCAGTGCTAGAGACCAACGTCTAGCCCAAAGGTGGGATGAGCAGTTCTTC. This translates into CSARDQRLAQRWDEQFF.

This sequence joins TRBV20-1 and TRBJ1-5, with D perhaps TRBD1 (6 bases). This CDR3 contains 15 residues. Germline V gives CDR1 DFQATT, CDR2 SNEGSKA (reference sequence). Trimming shortened V by 0 bases and J by 3 bases, and 12 bases separated the two germline ends. Here the CDR3 reads CSARDPGQINQPQHF. CDR3 coding DNA: TGCAGTGCTAGAGATCCCGGACAGATCAATCAGCCCCAGCATTTT.

CDR3 loop: CASSGSGGIYNEQFF. CDR3 sequence (DNA): TGTGCCAGCAGCGGGAGCGGGGGGATTTACAATGAGCAGTTCTTC. The chain joins TRBV9 to TRBJ2-1, with TRBD2 matching 9 bases. CDR1 is SGDLS, CDR2 YYNGEE, per germline. The CDR3 runs to 15 residues. After removal of 3 bases from V and 4 bases from J, the junction contained 5 bases not matched to a gene. Complete variable domain (other parts from reference TRBV9 and TRBJ2-1): DSGVTQTPKHLITATGQRVTLRCSPRSGDLSVYWYQQSLDQGLQFLIQYYNGEERAKGNILERFSAQQFPDLHSELNLSSLELGDSALYFCASSGSGGIYNEQFFGPGTRLTVL.

The chain has TRBV12-3 or TRBV12-4 and TRBJ1-4; D might be TRBD1 (5 bases). Trimming pared 6 bases from V and 5 bases from J, leaving 13 bases between. The CDR3 has 14 amino acids. This CDR3 is CASSPRDGNEKLFF. CDR3 DNA: TGTGCCAGCAGCCCTAGGGACGGAAATGAAAAACTGTTTTTT.

This clonotype was observed a handful of times. The gene calls are TRBV6-5 and TRBJ1-1, with TRBD1 matching over 11 bases. Germline lookup yields CDR1 MNHEY and CDR2 SVGAGI. CDR3 length equals 18 residues. V lost 0 bases, J lost 0 bases, and 6 bases stayed unmatched. For the CDR3, the DNA is TGTGCCAGCAGTTACTCCTGGGGACAGGGGGTTCTGAACACTGAAGCTTTCTTT. This codes for CASSYSWGQGVLNTEAFF.

The V and J genes are TRBV6-5 and TRBJ2-1, with TRBD2 identical over 12 bases. The CDR3 length is 19 residues. The germline V gene encodes CDR1 MNHEY and CDR2 SVGAGI. V lost 7 bases to trimming and J lost 2 bases; unmatched junction nucleotides: 15. The CDR3 reads CASTKGRTSGDWAYNEQFF. The DNA for the CDR3 is TGTGCCAGCACCAAAGGCCGGACTAGCGGGGACTGGGCCTACAATGAGCAGTTCTTC.

This clonotype was recorded at least ten times. The CDR3: CSARDGTVLEKLFF. The CDR3 DNA sequence: TGCAGTGCTAGAGATGGGACAGTTCTTGAAAAACTGTTTTTT. This chain joins TRBV20-1 and TRBJ1-4; 7 positions agree with TRBD1. V dropped 0 bases and J dropped 7; count of bases not matched to a gene: 5. Germline assignment: CDR1 DFQATT and CDR2 SNEGSKA (reference sequence). The CDR3 extends over 14 amino acids.

The chain uses TRBV5-1 and TRBJ1-1; D is unresolved. The germline V and J ends were trimmed by 0 bases and 3 bases, with 15 bases remaining between them. CDR3 length: 16 amino acids. CDR1 and CDR2 from the germline V gene are SGHRS and YFSETQ. CDR3 sequence (DNA): TGCGCCAGCAGCTTGGACGAGACTCAAGATTACACTGAAGCTTTCTTT. This encodes CASSLDETQDYTEAFF.

This chain joins TRBV15 and TRBJ2-3, with TRBD2 as a possible D gene (7 bases). Germline V gene lookup returns CDR1 LNHNV and CDR2 YYDKDF (reference sequence). With 3 bases removed from V and 2 bases from J, the gap between germline ends came to 12 bases. This CDR3 region has 15 residues. CDR3 DNA: TGTGCCACCAGCAGTGGGGGGGCCCACACAGATACGCAGTATTTT. Its protein is CATSSGGAHTDTQYF.